By share, the clone carrying this TCR beta chain ranks as medium-sized. The record originates from a study of HIV-infected patients and healthy controls. Around 500 ng RNA was reverse transcribed with alpha and beta constant-region primers. Alpha and beta chain libraries were made separately by chain-specific third strand synthesis with multiplexing indices. MiXCR was run by TCRdb on the 5' RACE reads, yielding one entry per CDR3 protein. The table shows some 19,000 distinct CDR3 sequences, with almost 9% occurring only once. All unsorted peripheral T cells were captured because whole blood was used without fractionation. V gave up 4 bases and J gave up 5 bases, with 15 bases separating them. The germline V gene encodes CDR1 SGHRS and CDR2 YFSETQ. The length of the CDR3 is 14 residues.

This sequence joins TRBV5-1 and TRBJ1-1, with a tentative D call TRBD1 (6 bases). The material sequenced was blood. The receptor comes from an adult in good health. The CDR3 DNA is TGCGCCAGCAGCCATCAGGGGAGCGGGACTGAAGCTTTCTTT. Translation: CASSHQGSGTEAFF.